These T cell receptor beta chains were read from a single sample in a study of human T cells and chemical hapten exposure. TCRdb re-derived calls from the RACE reads in MiXCR, one entry per CDR3 protein. In the table there are about 260,000 distinct CDR3 sequences, roughly 8.9% of which are singletons. This specimen was whole blood, taken in connection with sensitization to the hapten diphenylcyclopropenone (DPC). The receptors originated from a woman in her 40s with alopecia areata. Some clones in this sample may be carry-over from other donors' samples. The CDR3 runs from the conserved cysteine through the conserved F or W. D genes are given only for firm matches. Only part of the rows carry a size: once, few, many, or a class if the clone is expanded.

v_call	j_call	d_call	clone_size	cdr3_nt	cdr3_aa
TRBV7-2	TRBJ1-5	TRBD1	few	TGTGCCAGCAGCTTATGGACAGGGGACAATCAGCCCCAGCATTTT	CASSLWTGDNQPQHF
TRBV29-1	TRBJ2-7	.	.	TGCAGCGCACTCCGGTCTGTGAGCGAGCAGTACTTC	CSALRSVSEQYF
TRBV7-6	TRBJ1-1	.	few	TGTGCCACGGGGGAGGGAAGGTTGACTGAAGCTTTCTTT	CATGEGRLTEAFF
TRBV28	TRBJ2-1	TRBD2	many	TGTGCCAGCATTGGGACCTGGACTAGCGGCAATGAGCAGTTCTTC	CASIGTWTSGNEQFF
TRBV20-1	TRBJ1-2	TRBD1	few	TGCAGTGCTCCGGGGCAGGGGGACTATGGCTACACCTTC	CSAPGQGDYGYTF
TRBV7-2	TRBJ2-1	TRBD2	.	TGTGCCAGCAGCCCGGGACTAGAGCGTAATGAGCAGTTCTTC	CASSPGLERNEQFF
TRBV14	TRBJ2-7	.	.	TGTGCCAGCAGCCAAGGCAGACTATACGAGCAGTACTTC	CASSQGRLYEQYF
TRBV7-9	TRBJ2-2	TRBD1	few	TGTGCCAGCAGCTTTTGGACAGGGGTCACCGGGGAGCTGTTTTTT	CASSFWTGVTGELFF
TRBV7-9	TRBJ2-7	.	few	TGTGCCAGCAGCTTATCCAGGGGGGCCGAGCAGTACTTC	CASSLSRGAEQYF
TRBV25-1	TRBJ2-7	TRBD2	few	TGTGCCAGCAGTGAAGGACTAGCGGAAATGTACGAGCAGTACTTC	CASSEGLAEMYEQYF
TRBV28	TRBJ2-7	TRBD1	many	TGTGCCAGCAGCCCGCCCGGGACAGATTTCTCCTACGAGCAGTACTTC	CASSPPGTDFSYEQYF
TRBV7-2	TRBJ2-3	TRBD2	.	TGTGCCAGCAGCGAGGGACTAGCGGGAATTCGCACAGATACGCAGTATTTT	CASSEGLAGIRTDTQYF
TRBV7-2	TRBJ2-2	.	.	TGTGCCAGCAGCTTAGCGTCGGCGGCTATCACCGGGGAGCTGTTTTTT	CASSLASAAITGELFF
TRBV20-1	TRBJ2-7	.	.	TGCAGTGCAAACCCCGGGACGGAGCTCTACGAGCAGTACTTC	CSANPGTELYEQYF
TRBV5-1	TRBJ2-7	TRBD2	.	TGCGCCAGCAGCTTAATTAGCGGGAGTACCTACGAGCAGTACTTC	CASSLISGSTYEQYF
TRBV24-1	TRBJ2-1	.	many	TGTGCCACCAGTGATTTACGAGGGTCTTACCGCTCCTACAATGAGCAGTTCTTC	CATSDLRGSYRSYNEQFF
TRBV12-3/TRBV12-4	TRBJ1-6	TRBD1	many	TGTGCCAGCAGGCGAGGGGGCCATTCACCCCTCCACTTT	CASRRGGHSPLHF
TRBV12-3/TRBV12-4	TRBJ2-7	.	.	TGTGCCAGCAGGTATAGTTATTCCTACGAGCAGTACTTC	CASRYSYSYEQYF
TRBV5-1	TRBJ2-7	TRBD2	.	TGCGCCAGCAGCGGCGGGACTAGCGGCCTAGCCTACGAGCAGTACTTC	CASSGGTSGLAYEQYF
TRBV4-1	TRBJ2-7	TRBD2	.	TGCGCCAGCAGCCAAGCAGGCAGCGGGAGCTACGAGCAGTACTTC	CASSQAGSGSYEQYF
TRBV7-7	TRBJ2-5	.	few	TGTGCTAGCAGCTTAGGTCAGGGAGAGACCCAGTACTTC	CASSLGQGETQYF
TRBV7-2	TRBJ2-6	.	.	TGTGCCAGCAGCTTAGCGGGCCCCTCTGGGGCCAACGTCCTGACTTTC	CASSLAGPSGANVLTF
TRBV4-1	TRBJ1-4	.	.	TGCGCCAGCAGCCGAGACGCCGGGCCGACTAATGAAAAACTGTTTTTT	CASSRDAGPTNEKLFF
TRBV18	TRBJ1-1	.	few	TGTGCCAGCCGCTTAGAGGACACTGAAGCTTTCTTT	CASRLEDTEAFF
TRBV29-1	TRBJ2-1	TRBD2	many	TGCAGCGGCGGGACTAGCGGGAGCAATGAGCGGTTCTTC	CSGGTSGSNERFF
TRBV13	TRBJ2-1	TRBD1	.	TGTGCCAGCAGCAAGGGGACAGGGAGCTCCTACAATGAGCAGTTCTTC	CASSKGTGSSYNEQFF
TRBV5-1	TRBJ2-1	.	few	TGCGCCAGCAGCTTATATGGCCCCCGTACCAATGAGCAGTTCTTC	CASSLYGPRTNEQFF
TRBV29-1	TRBJ1-2	.	.	TGCAGCGTTGAAGGTCAGACCCTTAACTATGGCTACACCTTC	CSVEGQTLNYGYTF
TRBV29-1	TRBJ2-5	.	few	TGCAGCGTTCTGGACAATAGGACCCAGTACTTC	CSVLDNRTQYF
TRBV6-5	TRBJ2-1	TRBD2	.	TGTGCCAGCAGTCTACTTAGCGGGAGCATGGATGAGCAGTTCTTC	CASSLLSGSMDEQFF
TRBV20-1	TRBJ2-5	.	few	TGCAGTGCTAGCGATAGGGCCCAAGAGACCCAGTACTTC	CSASDRAQETQYF
TRBV28	TRBJ2-7	.	.	TGTGCCAGCAGTTTAGCGGACCGTTACGAGCAGTACTTC	CASSLADRYEQYF
TRBV15	TRBJ2-7	.	.	TGTGCCACCAGCAGAGATCACGGCGGCGGCAGCGAGCAGTACTTC	CATSRDHGGGSEQYF
TRBV13	TRBJ2-6	.	.	TGTGCCAGCAGCGGAGGGGTCCCTGGGGCCAACGTCCTGACTTTC	CASSGGVPGANVLTF
TRBV20-1	TRBJ2-7	.	few	TGCAGCGTCGACTACCTCGGGGAGCAGTACTTC	CSVDYLGEQYF
TRBV27	TRBJ2-7	TRBD1	.	TGTGCCAGCAGTTTATATACCGGGACAGGGGTCTACGAGCAGTACTTC	CASSLYTGTGVYEQYF
TRBV6-4	TRBJ2-3	.	many	TGTGCCAGCAGTGCGCGGCCCGGCACAGATACGCAGTATTTT	CASSARPGTDTQYF
TRBV6-5	TRBJ1-5	.	few	TGTGCCAGCAGTTACTCGAAAGGTCAGCCCCAGCATTTT	CASSYSKGQPQHF
TRBV11-2	TRBJ2-7	TRBD2	.	TGTGCCAGCAGCCTGCTGGCGGGAGACAGCGAGCAGTACTTC	CASSLLAGDSEQYF
TRBV15	TRBJ1-4	.	few	TGTGCCACCAGCAGAGTCGTTCTTAATGAAAAACTGTTTTTT	CATSRVVLNEKLFF
TRBV29-1	TRBJ2-2	.	few	TGCAGCGTTGTCTCCACCGCCGGGGAGCTGTTTTTT	CSVVSTAGELFF
TRBV7-9	TRBJ2-3	.	few	TGTGCCAGCAGCTTTGACGCGGGATGGGGAACAGATACGCAGTATTTT	CASSFDAGWGTDTQYF
TRBV6-2/TRBV6-3	TRBJ2-5	TRBD2	few	TGTGCCAGCAGTTACCCGACCAAACTAGCGGGAGCTGAAGAGACCCAGTACTTC	CASSYPTKLAGAEETQYF
TRBV4-1	TRBJ2-1	TRBD2	.	TGCGCCAGCAGCCAAGTCCGTACTAGTGGGGGAGGGGATGAGCAGTTCTTC	CASSQVRTSGGGDEQFF